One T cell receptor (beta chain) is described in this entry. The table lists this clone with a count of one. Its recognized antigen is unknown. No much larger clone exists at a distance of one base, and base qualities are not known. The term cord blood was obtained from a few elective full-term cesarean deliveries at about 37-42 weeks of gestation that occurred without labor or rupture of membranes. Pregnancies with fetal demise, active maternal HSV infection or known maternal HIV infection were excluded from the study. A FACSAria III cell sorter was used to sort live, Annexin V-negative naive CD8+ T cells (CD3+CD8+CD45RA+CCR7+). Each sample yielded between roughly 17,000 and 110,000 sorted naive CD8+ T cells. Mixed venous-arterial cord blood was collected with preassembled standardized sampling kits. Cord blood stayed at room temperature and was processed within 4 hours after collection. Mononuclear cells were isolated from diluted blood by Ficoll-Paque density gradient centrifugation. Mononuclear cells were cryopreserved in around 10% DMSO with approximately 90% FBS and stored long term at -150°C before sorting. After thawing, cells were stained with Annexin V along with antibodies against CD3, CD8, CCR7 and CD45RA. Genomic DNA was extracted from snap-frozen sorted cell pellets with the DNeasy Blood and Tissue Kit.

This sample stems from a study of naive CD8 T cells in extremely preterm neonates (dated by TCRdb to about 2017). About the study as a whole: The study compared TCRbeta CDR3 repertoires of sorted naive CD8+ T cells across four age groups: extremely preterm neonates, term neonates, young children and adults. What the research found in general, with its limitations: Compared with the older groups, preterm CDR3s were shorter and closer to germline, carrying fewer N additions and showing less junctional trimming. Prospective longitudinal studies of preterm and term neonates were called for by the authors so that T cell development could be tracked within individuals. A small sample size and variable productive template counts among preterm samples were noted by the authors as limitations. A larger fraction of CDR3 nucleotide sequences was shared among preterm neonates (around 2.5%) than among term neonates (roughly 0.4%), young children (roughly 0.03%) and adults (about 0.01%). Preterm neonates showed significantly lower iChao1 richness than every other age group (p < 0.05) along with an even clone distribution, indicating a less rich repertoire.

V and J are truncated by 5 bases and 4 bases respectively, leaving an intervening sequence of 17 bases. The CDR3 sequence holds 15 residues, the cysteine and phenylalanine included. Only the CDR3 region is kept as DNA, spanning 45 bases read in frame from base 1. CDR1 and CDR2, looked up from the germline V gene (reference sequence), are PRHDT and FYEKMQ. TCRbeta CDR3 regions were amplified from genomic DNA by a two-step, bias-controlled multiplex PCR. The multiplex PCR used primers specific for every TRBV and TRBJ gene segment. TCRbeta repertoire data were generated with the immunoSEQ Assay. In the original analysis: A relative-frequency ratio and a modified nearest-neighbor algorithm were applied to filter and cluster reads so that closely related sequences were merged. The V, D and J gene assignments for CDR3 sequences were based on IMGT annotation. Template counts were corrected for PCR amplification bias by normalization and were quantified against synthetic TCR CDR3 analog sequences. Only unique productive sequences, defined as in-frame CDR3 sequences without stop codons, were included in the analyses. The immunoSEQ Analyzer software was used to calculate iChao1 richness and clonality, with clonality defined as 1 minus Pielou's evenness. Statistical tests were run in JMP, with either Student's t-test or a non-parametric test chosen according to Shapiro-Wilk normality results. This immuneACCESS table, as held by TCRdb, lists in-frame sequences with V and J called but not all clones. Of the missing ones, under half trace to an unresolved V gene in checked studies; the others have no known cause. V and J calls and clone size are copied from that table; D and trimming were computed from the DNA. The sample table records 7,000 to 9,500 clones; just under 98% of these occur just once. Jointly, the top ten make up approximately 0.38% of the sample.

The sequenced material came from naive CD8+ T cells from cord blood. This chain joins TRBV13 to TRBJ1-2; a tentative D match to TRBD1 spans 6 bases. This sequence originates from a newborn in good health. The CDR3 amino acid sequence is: CASSANPQGSYGYTF. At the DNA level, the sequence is TGTGCCAGCAGCGCTAACCCACAGGGAAGCTATGGCTACACCTTC.